The rows below give T cell receptor beta chains drawn from one sample of a study of blood T cells in healthy people across ages. From the 5' RACE reads, TCRdb called clonotypes with MiXCR, one entry per CDR3 protein. This table holds nearly 800,000 distinct CDR3 sequences, just over 55% found once. The source material was blood. These receptors all stem from a middle-aged man in good health. The CDR3 runs from the conserved cysteine through the conserved F or W. The order of the fields is clone size, J gene, V gene, D gene, CDR3 protein, CDR3 DNA. D genes are given only for firm matches. Some rows mark clone size as missing; the rest say once, few, many or name a class of expanded clone.

>-|TRBJ1-5|TRBV5-1|-
CASSSTGPGPQHF
TGCGCCAGCAGCTCCACAGGACCCGGGCCCCAGCATTTT
>few|TRBJ1-6|TRBV5-1|-
CASSLDGGSPLHF
TGCGCCAGCAGCTTGGACGGCGGGTCACCCCTCCACTTT
>-|TRBJ2-1|TRBV28|TRBD2
CASSFPRLAGGRGNEQFF
TGTGCCAGCAGTTTTCCAAGACTAGCGGGAGGCAGGGGCAATGAGCAGTTCTTC
>-|TRBJ2-3|TRBV12-3/TRBV12-4|TRBD2
CASRRGAGGPVRTDTQYF
TGTGCCAGCAGACGGGGTGCGGGAGGGCCGGTCAGAACAGATACGCAGTATTTT
>-|TRBJ2-3|TRBV7-3|-
CASSHGTVGSTDTQYF
TGTGCCAGCAGCCACGGGACGGTTGGCAGTACAGATACGCAGTATTTT
>-|TRBJ2-5|TRBV10-3|TRBD1
CAISAGQNIETQYF
TGTGCCATCAGTGCGGGACAGAATATAGAGACCCAGTACTTC
>-|TRBJ2-5|TRBV5-6|TRBD1
CASSLPTGVGETQYF
TGTGCCAGCAGCTTACCGACAGGGGTCGGAGAGACCCAGTACTTC
>few|TRBJ2-7|TRBV28|-
CASSPIDYEQYF
TGTGCCAGCAGCCCAATAGACTACGAGCAGTACTTC
>-|TRBJ2-5|TRBV7-8|TRBD2
CASSFGTSGEQPETQYF
TGTGCCAGCAGCTTCGGGACTAGCGGGGAGCAGCCAGAGACCCAGTACTTC
>-|TRBJ2-5|TRBV5-1|-
CASSPGTPGETQYF
TGCGCCAGCAGCCCGGGGACGCCCGGAGAGACCCAGTACTTC
>few|TRBJ2-7|TRBV20-1|TRBD2
CSASPGLNTEQYF
TGCAGTGCTAGCCCGGGACTAAATACCGAGCAGTACTTC
>-|TRBJ2-2|TRBV2|TRBD1
CARGLGGSDGELFF
TGTGCCAGAGGGTTAGGGGGCTCCGACGGGGAGCTGTTTTTT
>few|TRBJ2-5|TRBV7-3|-
CASSSIREGTQYF
TGTGCCAGCAGCTCAATCCGAGAAGGGACCCAGTACTTC